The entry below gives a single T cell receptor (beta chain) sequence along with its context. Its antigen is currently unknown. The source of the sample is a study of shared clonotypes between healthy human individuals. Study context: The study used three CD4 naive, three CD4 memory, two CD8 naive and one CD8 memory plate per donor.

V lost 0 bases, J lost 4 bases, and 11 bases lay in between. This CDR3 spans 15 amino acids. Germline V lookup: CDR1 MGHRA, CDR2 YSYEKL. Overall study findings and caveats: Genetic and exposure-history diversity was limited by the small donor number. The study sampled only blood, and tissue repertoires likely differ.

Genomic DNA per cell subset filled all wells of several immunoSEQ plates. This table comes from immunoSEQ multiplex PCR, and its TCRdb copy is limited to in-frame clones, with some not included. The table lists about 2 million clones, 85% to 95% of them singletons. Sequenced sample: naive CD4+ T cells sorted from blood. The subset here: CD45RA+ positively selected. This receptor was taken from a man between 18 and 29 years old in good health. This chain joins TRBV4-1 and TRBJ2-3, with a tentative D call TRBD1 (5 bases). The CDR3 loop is CASSQDAGFSDTQYF. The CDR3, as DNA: TGCGCCAGCAGCCAAGACGCAGGGTTTTCAGATACGCAGTATTTT.